Presented here are 11 T cell receptor beta chains from one specimen sequenced in a study of T cells in Graves' hyperthyroidism and ophthalmopathy. Amplification of TCR beta CDR3 regions used RNA as the template. In the first-round RT-PCR of the TCR CDR3, the HTBI primer set was used. TCRdb recomputed calls from the multiplex PCR reads with MiXCR, one row per CDR3 protein. The sample carries under 450,000 distinct CDR3 sequences, about 14% recorded once. Input material: blood. Source of these receptors: a young man with Graves' hyperthyroidism that later progressed to Graves' ophthalmopathy.

This clonotype was detected only a few times. This sequence joins TRBV5-5 and TRBJ2-3, with unresolved D. The CDR3 loop spans 14 amino acids. Germline V gene data show CDR1 as SGHKS and CDR2 as YYEKEE (reference sequence). Trimming pared 1 base from V and 2 bases from J, leaving 8 bases between. CDR3 in amino acids: CASSLSRFTDTQYF. DNA for the CDR3: TGTGCCAGCAGCTTGAGCAGGTTCACAGATACGCAGTATTTT.

The chain has TRBV5-6 and TRBJ2-1; TRBD2 might be the D (7 bases). The V end lost 0 bases, the J end lost 6 bases, and 19 bases lay between the germline ends. The CDR3 has 17 residues. Germline V lookup: CDR1 SGHDT, CDR2 YYEEEE. In DNA, the CDR3 is TGTGCCAGCAGCTTGGGATATCTTTGGGGGGGGCGCAATGAGCAGTTCTTC. Translation: CASSLGYLWGGRNEQFF.

This clonotype occurred many times. This chain joins TRBV5-5 and TRBJ1-1, with TRBD1 as a possible D gene (6 bases). CDR1 is SGHKS, CDR2 YYEKEE, per germline (reference sequence). V lost 4 bases to trimming and J lost 2 bases, with 12 bases between them. The CDR3 spans 14 residues. CDR3 sequence reads: CASSPRGHNTEAFF. CDR3 nucleotides: TGTGCCAGCAGCCCTCGGGGACACAACACTGAAGCTTTCTTT.

The rearrangement joins TRBV20-1 to TRBJ1-5, with a tentative D call TRBD1 (6 bases). The CDR3 contains 18 residues. Germline loops: CDR1 DFQATT, CDR2 SNEGSKA (reference sequence). V was trimmed by 4 bases and J by 1 base, leaving 23 bases between them. The CDR3: CSATLGGGLGKSNQPQHF. The CDR3 DNA reads TGCAGTGCTACCCTGGGGGGGGGCTTGGGAAAAAGCAATCAGCCCCAGCATTTT.

The rearrangement uses TRBV10-2 and TRBJ2-1; maybe TRBD1 (6 bases). Germline V gene sequence: CDR1 WSHSY, CDR2 SAAADI. CDR3 length equals 17 residues. The V and J ends lost 6 bases and 0 bases respectively, with 18 bases between them. The CDR3 reads CASRLQGFGFSYNEQFF. The DNA of the CDR3 is TGCGCCAGCAGGTTACAGGGTTTCGGGTTCTCCTACAATGAGCAGTTCTTC.

The chain joins TRBV13 to TRBJ1-6, with a weak D call TRBD1 (5 bases). Trimming took off 5 bases at V and 8 bases at J, with 19 bases between the two ends. This CDR3 region has 16 residues. Per the germline V gene, CDR1 is PRHDT and CDR2 is FYEKMQ (reference sequence). The CDR3 reads CASSPRPQGGDSPLHF. In DNA, the CDR3 is TGTGCCAGCAGCCCCCGCCCGCAGGGTGGCGATTCACCCCTCCACTTT.

This clonotype showed up just a few times. The rearrangement joins TRBV7-9 to TRBJ2-2, with 9 bases aligning to TRBD1. The germline gives CDR1 SEHNR, CDR2 FQNEAQ (reference sequence). The CDR3 extends over 18 amino acids. V shed 4 bases and J 2 bases; nucleotides not matched to a gene: 11. The CDR3 here is CASSSSILTGGNTGELFF. In nucleotides, the CDR3 is TGTGCCAGCAGCTCCTCCATCCTGACAGGGGGTAACACCGGGGAGCTGTTTTTT.

This clonotype occurred a few times. V is TRBV12-3 or TRBV12-4 and J is TRBJ1-2, with TRBD1 matching over 8 bases. This CDR3 has 13 residues. V trimming: 6 bases; J trimming: 7 bases; junction bases outside the gene matches: 7. In nucleotides, the CDR3 is TGTGCCAGCAGCCGCAGGGGGCCTAGTGGCTACACCTTC. Translation gives CASSRRGPSGYTF.

This chain links TRBV3-1 with TRBJ2-2; 7 nucleotides agree with TRBD2. The CDR3 sequence is 17 residues long. The J segment lost 4 bases and the V segment lost 0 bases, leaving 8 bases of the junction unmatched. CDR1 LGHDT and CDR2 YNNKEL come from the germline V gene (reference sequence). The CDR3 DNA is TGTGCCAGCAGCCAAGATCCGACTAGCCGGAGCACCGGGGAGCTGTTTTTT. This encodes CASSQDPTSRSTGELFF. Looking up the rest from reference TRBV3-1 and TRBJ2-2 gives the full variable domain: DTAVSQTPKYLVTQMGNDKSIKCEQNLGHDTMYWYKQDSKKFLKIMFSYNNKELIINETVPNRFSPKSPDKAHLNLHINSLELGDSAVYFCASSQDPTSRSTGELFFGEGSRLTVL.

This clonotype has a handful of counts. This chain joins TRBV7-6 and TRBJ1-4; D is ambiguous. The CDR3 is 13 amino acids. Germline V gene lookup returns CDR1 SGHVS and CDR2 FNYEAQ. Trimming left V 5 bases short and J 8 bases short, with 12 bases between. The CDR3 loop is CASSLSRREKLFF. CDR3 nucleotide sequence: TGTGCCAGCAGCCTCAGCAGGAGGGAAAAACTGTTTTTT.

The table lists this clonotype with a few counts. The rearrangement links TRBV12-3 or TRBV12-4 to TRBJ1-1; D gene unclear. This CDR3 region has 12 residues. Deletions cut 2 bases from V and 8 bases from J, with 9 bases between. The CDR3 here is CASSLIWREAFF. The CDR3 DNA reads TGTGCCAGCAGTTTAATTTGGAGGGAAGCTTTCTTT.